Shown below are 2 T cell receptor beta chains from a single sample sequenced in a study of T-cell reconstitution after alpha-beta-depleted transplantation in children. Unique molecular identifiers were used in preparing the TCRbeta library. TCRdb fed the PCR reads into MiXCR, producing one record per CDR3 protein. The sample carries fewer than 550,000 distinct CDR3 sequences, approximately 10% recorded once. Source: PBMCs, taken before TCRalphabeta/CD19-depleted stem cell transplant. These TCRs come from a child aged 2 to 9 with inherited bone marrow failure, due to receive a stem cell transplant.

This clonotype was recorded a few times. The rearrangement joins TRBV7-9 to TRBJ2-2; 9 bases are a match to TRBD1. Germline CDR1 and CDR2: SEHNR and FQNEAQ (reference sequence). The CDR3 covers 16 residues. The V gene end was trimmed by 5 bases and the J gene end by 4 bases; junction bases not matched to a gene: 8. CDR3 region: CASSIYRDRVTGELFF. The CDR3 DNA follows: TGTGCCAGCAGCATATACCGGGACAGGGTCACCGGGGAGCTGTTTTTT.

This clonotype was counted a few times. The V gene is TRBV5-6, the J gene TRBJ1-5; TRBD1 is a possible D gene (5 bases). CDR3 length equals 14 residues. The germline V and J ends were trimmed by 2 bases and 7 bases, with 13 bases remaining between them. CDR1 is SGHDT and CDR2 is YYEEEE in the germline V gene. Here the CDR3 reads CASSFWGRDQPQHF. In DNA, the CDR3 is TGTGCCAGCAGCTTTTGGGGTCGGGACCAGCCCCAGCATTTT.